These 21 T cell receptor beta chains came from one sample sequenced in a study of human T cells and chemical hapten exposure. Time point indicated: patch test 2, 6 weeks after DPC sensitization. Treatment here: therapeutic diphenylcyclopropenone sensitization with weekly scalp DPC. TCRdb re-called the RACE reads with MiXCR, one entry per CDR3 protein. The sample has approximately 100,000 distinct CDR3 sequences; roughly 10% are singletons. Sequences were derived from whole blood, sampled in connection with sensitization to the hapten diphenylcyclopropenone (DPC). These receptors came from a woman in her 40s with alopecia areata. Some clones in this sample may be carry-over from other donors' samples.

This clonotype occurred a few times. CDR3 in amino acids: CASSPRPPTRVTAGELFF. DNA of the CDR3: TGTGCCAGCAGCCCCCGACCCCCGACTAGAGTAACAGCCGGGGAGCTGTTTTTT. The gene calls are TRBV12-3 or TRBV12-4 and TRBJ2-2, with TRBD2 as a possible D gene (6 bases). Trimming cost V 6 bases and J 6 bases, with 26 bases left between them. The CDR3 consists of 18 residues.

This clonotype appeared a few times. V usage is TRBV29-1 and J usage is TRBJ1-2; unclear D gene. The CDR3 runs to 12 residues. V dropped 3 bases and J dropped 4 bases, with 9 bases sitting between them. CDR1 is SQVTM, CDR2 ANQGSEA, per germline. In nucleotides, the CDR3 is TGCAGCGTTGATCGCGGCTTCTATGGCTACACCTTC. Amino acids: CSVDRGFYGYTF.

There are many counts of this clonotype. This chain links TRBV12-3 or TRBV12-4 with TRBJ1-2; D remains ambiguous. Trimming took 3 bases from V and 2 from J, leaving 7 bases between them. CDR3 length: 13 residues. This chain's CDR3 is CASSLGGNYGYTF. CDR3 DNA: TGTGCCAGCAGTTTGGGAGGGAACTATGGCTACACCTTC.

V is TRBV6-2 or TRBV6-3 and J is TRBJ2-7; D call uncertain. Germline CDR1 is MNHEY and CDR2 is SVGEGT. V was pared by 8 bases and J by 3 bases, with 14 bases between. CDR3 length: 13 amino acids. DNA of the CDR3: TGTGCCAGCGGTGTGGCAGATAACTACGAGCAGTACTTC. Residues: CASGVADNYEQYF.

In its sample, this clonotype was seen many times. The V gene is TRBV15, the J gene TRBJ2-7; weak D call: TRBD1 (6 bases). From germline, CDR1 is LNHNV and CDR2 YYDKDF (reference sequence). CDR3 length: 15 residues. The V end lost 0 bases, the J end lost 8 bases, and 17 bases lay between the germline ends. This CDR3 is CATSRDRGSPAKQYF. The CDR3 DNA sequence: TGTGCCACCAGCAGAGACAGGGGTAGCCCTGCCAAGCAGTACTTC.

This clonotype has only a few counts. The rearrangement links TRBV6-6 to TRBJ2-3, with 8 bases lining up with TRBD2. V trimming: 2 bases; J trimming: 6 bases; junction bases outside the gene matches: 7. The CDR3 spans 15 residues. The V gene's germline CDR1 is MNHNY and CDR2 SVGAGI (reference sequence). This CDR3 reads CASSYQGLAADTQYF. DNA of the CDR3: TGTGCCAGCAGTTACCAAGGACTAGCTGCGGATACGCAGTATTTT.

The chain employs TRBV6-5 and TRBJ2-6; D gene ambiguous. The CDR3 extends over 16 amino acids. Trimming took off 8 bases at V and 2 bases at J, with 16 bases between the two ends. The germline V gene has CDR1 MNHEY and CDR2 SVGAGI. As DNA, the CDR3 is TGTGCCAGCGGTCGACACATGATTGCTGGGGCCAACGTCCTGACTTTC. As protein: CASGRHMIAGANVLTF.

This clonotype was counted a few times. The rearrangement uses TRBV19 and TRBJ1-5; TRBD1 might be the D (5 bases). V gave up 4 bases and J gave up 0 bases, with 7 bases separating them. The CDR3 loop spans 14 amino acids. Per germline, CDR1 LNHDA and CDR2 SQIVND (reference sequence). The CDR3 nucleotides read TGTGCCAGTAGTAAGGGGTATAGCAATCAGCCCCAGCATTTT. This encodes CASSKGYSNQPQHF.

In its sample, this clonotype was seen a few times. The chain joins TRBV2 to TRBJ2-7, with 9 bases lining up with TRBD1. The CDR3 runs to 14 residues. Germline V gives CDR1 SNHLY, CDR2 FYNNEI. V shed 8 bases, J shed 0 bases, and the junction held 5 bases outside the gene matches. CDR3: CASLQGAHSYEQYF. CDR3 bases: TGTGCCAGCTTACAGGGGGCCCACTCCTACGAGCAGTACTTC. The full variable domain, its missing parts supplied by reference TRBV2 and TRBJ2-7, is EPEVTQTPSHQVTQMGQEVILRCVPISNHLYFYWYRQILGQKVEFLVSFYNNEISEKSEIFDDQFSVERPDGSNFTLKIRSTKLEDSAMYFCASLQGAHSYEQYFGPGTRLTVT.

This chain connects TRBV24-1 to TRBJ2-7; D may be TRBD2 (6 bases). Germline CDR1 KGHDR, CDR2 SFDVKD. The CDR3 has 14 amino acids. The V end lost 5 bases, the J end lost 2 bases, and 12 bases lay between the germline ends. The CDR3 sequence: CATSGDSLPYEQYF. In DNA form, the CDR3 reads TGTGCCACCAGTGGGGACTCGTTGCCCTACGAGCAGTACTTC.

This clonotype has at least ten counts. The chain employs TRBV14 and TRBJ1-2, with 7 bases lining up with TRBD1. Germline CDR1 is SGHDN and CDR2 is FVKESK. The CDR3 is made up of 18 amino acids. V dropped 4 bases and J dropped 2; count of bases not matched to a gene: 16. The DNA of the CDR3 is TGTGCCAGCAGCCCCCTCATAGGACACCGACAGGGCAACTATGGCTACACCTTC. Encoded protein: CASSPLIGHRQGNYGYTF.

This chain's CDR3 is CSVGRANTEAFF. Here the CDR3 DNA reads TGCAGCGTTGGGCGGGCGAACACTGAAGCTTTCTTT. This sequence joins TRBV29-1 and TRBJ1-1; D is undetermined. Trimming removed 4 bases from V and 1 base from J, with 7 bases in between. CDR1 is SQVTM, CDR2 ANQGSEA, per germline. The CDR3 has 12 residues.

In this sample, this clonotype turned up many times. This chain uses TRBV2 with TRBJ1-2, with 9 bases lining up with TRBD1. Trimming took 3 bases from V and 9 from J; bases not matched to a gene: 11. Per the germline V gene, CDR1 is SNHLY and CDR2 is FYNNEI. The CDR3 covers 15 residues. Here the CDR3 DNA reads TGTGCCAGCAGTGAGTGGGGACAGGGATCCTCGAGCTACACCTTC. Its protein product is CASSEWGQGSSSYTF.

The chain has TRBV20-1 and TRBJ2-7, with TRBD2 matching over 8 bases. CDR1 and CDR2 from the germline V gene are DFQATT and SNEGSKA (reference sequence). The CDR3 spans 14 residues. V lost 6 bases to trimming and J lost 2 bases; unmatched junction nucleotides: 9. CDR3 amino acids: CSAPPGGAPYEQYF. In DNA form, the CDR3 reads TGCAGTGCCCCCCCCGGGGGGGCGCCCTACGAGCAGTACTTC.

This clonotype was counted ten times or more. The V call is TRBV5-6, the J call TRBJ2-1, with 8 bases lining up with TRBD2. This CDR3 has 14 amino acids. The trim removed 5 bases at V and 5 bases at J, leaving 6 bases unmatched. Germline V gene sequence: CDR1 SGHDT, CDR2 YYEEEE. CDR3 amino acids: CASSAAGGDNEQFF. The CDR3 DNA reads as TGTGCCAGCAGTGCCGCGGGGGGCGACAATGAGCAGTTCTTC.

The table lists this clonotype with many counts. The genes are TRBV11-2 and TRBJ2-5, with a weak D call TRBD1 (6 bases). This CDR3 is 17 amino acids long. Germline V gene sequence: CDR1 SGHAT, CDR2 FQNNGV. V was pared by 6 bases and J by 2 bases, with 22 bases between. CDR3 amino acids: CASSPPLTGLGQETQYF. CDR3 in DNA: TGTGCCAGCAGTCCTCCCCTTACAGGGTTAGGACAAGAGACCCAGTACTTC.

There are a few counts of this clonotype. The chain is built from TRBV20-1 and TRBJ1-4, with 7 bases lining up with TRBD1. After removal of 1 base from V and 3 bases from J, the junction contained 8 bases not matched to a gene. This CDR3 comprises 16 residues. Germline V lookup: CDR1 DFQATT, CDR2 SNEGSKA (reference sequence). The CDR3 DNA reads TGCAGTGCTAGAGGACAGGGAGGGAGTGCTAATGAAAAACTGTTTTTT. Amino acids: CSARGQGGSANEKLFF.

This clonotype was seen at least ten times. The chain joins TRBV20-1 to TRBJ2-1, with 12 positions matching TRBD2. The germline V gene has CDR1 DFQATT and CDR2 SNEGSKA (reference sequence). This CDR3 is 15 amino acids long. After removal of 3 bases from V and 10 bases from J, the junction contained 10 bases not matched to a gene. CDR3 sequence reads: CSASGPSGGAIEQFF. CDR3 DNA: TGCAGTGCTAGCGGCCCTAGCGGGGGGGCCATCGAGCAGTTCTTC.

This clonotype was counted many times. The CDR3 protein is CASSYPADRGRFYEQYF. As DNA, the CDR3 is TGTGCCAGCAGTTACCCCGCCGACAGGGGGCGATTCTACGAGCAGTACTTC. The V and J genes are TRBV6-2 or TRBV6-3 and TRBJ2-7; 10 positions match TRBD1. CDR1 is MNHEY and CDR2 is SVGEGT in the germline V gene. J was trimmed by 3 bases and V by 2 bases; bases with no gene match: 10. This CDR3 region has 17 residues.

In its sample, this clonotype was seen many times. V is TRBV29-1 and J is TRBJ1-5; D not certain. The CDR3 spans 12 residues. The germline gives CDR1 SQVTM, CDR2 ANQGSEA. V shed 4 bases and J shed 3 bases, with 7 bases lying between them. This CDR3 reads CSVGEPNQPQHF. The CDR3 DNA sequence: TGCAGCGTTGGGGAGCCCAATCAGCCCCAGCATTTT. Full variable domain (outside the CDR3, taken from reference TRBV29-1 and TRBJ1-5): SAVISQKPSRDICQRGTSLTIQCQVDSQVTMMFWYRQQPGQSLTLIATANQGSEATYESGFVIDKFPISRPNLTFSTLTVSNMSPEDSSIYLCSVGEPNQPQHFGDGTRLSIL.

This clonotype was counted only a few times. The chain joins TRBV29-1 to TRBJ2-7; the D gene is possibly TRBD2 (5 bases). Trimming pared 2 bases from V and 3 bases from J, leaving 8 bases between. The germline CDR1 and CDR2 sequences are SQVTM and ANQGSEA. This CDR3 spans 12 amino acids. CDR3 nucleotides: TGCAGCGTTGAAACAGACTACTACGAGCAGTACTTC. Its protein product is CSVETDYYEQYF.